The sequence of this TCR beta chain was determined in a study of shared clonotypes between healthy human individuals. Study-wide findings and caveats: The naive CD4 repertoires of several donors were compared, and around 4.7% of clonotypes were shared.

In regard to this clone: Its antigen is currently unknown.

Genomic DNA belonging to each subset was distributed in equal measure over several immunoSEQ plates. In the original analysis: In the immunoSEQ data, sequences were junction-only and lacked quality scores, so filtering differed. Clones were sequenced by immunoSEQ multiplex PCR, and TCRdb holds only the in-frame ones, with some missing. V, J and clone size reflect that table, while D and trimming were determined from the DNA. This sample has approximately 600,000 clones, with about 95% found just once. Naive CD8 cells comprised CD45RO-negative, CCR7-positively selected cells, excluding terminally differentiated effector memory CD45RA+ cells. This CDR3 contains 15 residues. V was cut by 1 base and J by 6 bases, with 14 bases left in between. The germline V gene encodes CDR1 MNHEY and CDR2 SMNVEV (reference sequence).

Sample: naive CD8+ T cells sorted from blood. The chain combines TRBV27 with TRBJ2-3; possible D gene TRBD2, 5 bases. This sequence was found in a woman in her 30s in good health. The DNA of the CDR3 is TGTGCCAGCAGTTTATTATCCTCTCGGAGGGATACGCAGTATTTT. Translated: CASSLLSSRRDTQYF.